This passage covers 25 T cell receptor beta chains from one sample sequenced in a study of T cell responses to AZD1222 COVID-19 vaccine. TCRdb keeps only in-frame clones here, not all; method: immunoSEQ multiplex PCR. The sample yields 150,000 to 180,000 clones, roughly 90% seen once. Here the sequenced sample was peripheral blood, taken on day 0 of MenACWY control vaccination. These receptors came from an adult in good health.

The V and J genes are TRBV2 and TRBJ1-2, with D hard to call. This CDR3 region has 13 residues. The V end lost 5 bases, the J end lost 7 bases, and 14 bases lay between the germline ends. The germline CDR1 and CDR2 sequences are SNHLY and FYNNEI. This CDR3 is CASSYLMSSGYTF. The CDR3 DNA follows: TGTGCCAGCAGTTACCTAATGTCCAGTGGCTACACCTTC.

In nucleotides, the CDR3 is TGTGCCAGCTCACCTTCCGGACAGGCACACTATGGCTACACCTTC. It yields the protein CASSPSGQAHYGYTF. This chain joins TRBV18 and TRBJ1-2; 7 bases match TRBD1. Germline V CDR1 and CDR2: KGHSH, LQKENI. This CDR3 spans 15 amino acids. V gave up 3 bases and J gave up 3 bases; unmatched junction bases: 7.

The rearrangement joins TRBV7-9 to TRBJ2-1; TRBD2 agrees at 9 bases. CDR1 and CDR2 from the germline V gene are SEHNR and FQNEAQ (reference sequence). The CDR3 loop spans 16 amino acids. V was pared by 3 bases and J by 5 bases, with 8 bases of the junction left unmatched. The CDR3, as DNA: TGTGCCAGCAGCTTGGCCCTAGCGGGAAGCCACAATGAGCAGTTCTTC. Its translation is CASSLALAGSHNEQFF.

This sequence joins TRBV25-1 and TRBJ2-5; D possibly matches TRBD1 or TRBD2 (6 bases each). This CDR3 has 16 amino acids. Germline V CDR1 and CDR2: MGHDK, SYGVNS. Trimming left V 1 base short and J 2 bases short, with 14 bases between. CDR3 sequence (DNA): TGTGCCAGCAGTGAATTGGGGGGACACTCACAAGAGACCCAGTACTTC. Its translation is CASSELGGHSQETQYF.

The chain recombines TRBV5-1 with TRBJ1-1, with D possibly matching TRBD1 (5 bases). The germline V gene has CDR1 SGHRS and CDR2 YFSETQ. CDR3 size: 14 residues. V was pared by 5 bases and J by 4 bases, with 15 bases between. Here the CDR3 reads CASRNDGGITEAFF. The CDR3 DNA sequence: TGCGCCAGCAGAAATGACGGGGGGATCACTGAAGCTTTCTTT.

The gene calls are TRBV5-8 and TRBJ2-7; 8 bases align to TRBD1. J was trimmed by 6 bases and V by 0 bases; bases with no gene match: 5. This CDR3 comprises 14 residues. CDR1 and CDR2 (germline): SGHTS, YDEGEE. The CDR3 DNA is TGTGCCAGCAGCTTGGGGACAGGGTATAGCGAGCAGTACTTC. Amino acids: CASSLGTGYSEQYF.

J is TRBJ2-5 and V is TRBV5-1, with TRBD1 as a possible D gene (5 bases). V dropped 4 bases and J dropped 4 bases, with 14 bases sitting between them. Germline V gene sequence: CDR1 SGHRS, CDR2 YFSETQ. There are 14 residues in the CDR3. This CDR3 is CASSDGQGVETQYF. The CDR3 coding sequence is TGCGCCAGCAGCGACGGCCAGGGTGTAGAGACCCAGTACTTC.

The V and J genes are TRBV6-5 and TRBJ1-1, with 8 bases lining up with TRBD1. V shed 6 bases, J shed 8 bases, and the junction held 2 bases outside the gene matches. The CDR3 loop spans 11 amino acids. CDR1 is MNHEY and CDR2 is SVGAGI in the germline V gene. DNA for the CDR3: TGTGCCAGCAGGAGACAGGGGGAAGCTTTCTTT. It encodes CASRRQGEAFF.

This clone was observed a handful of times. The chain combines TRBV4-3 with TRBJ2-7; 7 bases are a match to TRBD2. Germline lookup yields CDR1 LGHNA and CDR2 YSLEER. This CDR3 contains 15 residues. V lost 5 bases to trimming and J lost 6 bases; unmatched junction nucleotides: 13. This CDR3 is CASSDGRTRPLEQYF. The CDR3 DNA follows: TGCGCCAGCAGCGACGGGAGGACTAGACCTCTCGAGCAGTACTTC.

The chain joins TRBV6-6 to TRBJ2-2, with unresolved D. V was clipped by 6 bases and J by 6 bases, with 11 bases between them. From germline, CDR1 is MNHNY and CDR2 SVGAGI (reference sequence). The CDR3 contains 13 residues. CDR3 sequence: CASRVAGPGELFF. As DNA, the CDR3 is TGTGCCAGCAGAGTCGCCGGTCCCGGGGAGCTGTTTTTT.

The chain has TRBV5-5 and TRBJ2-2; TRBD1 matches at 9 bases. The CDR3 sequence is 16 residues long. The V gene's germline CDR1 is SGHKS and CDR2 YYEKEE (reference sequence). Trimming removed 4 bases from V and 0 bases from J; junction bases left unmatched: 4. The CDR3 here is CASSSGDRANTGELFF. As DNA, the CDR3 is TGTGCCAGCAGCAGCGGGGACAGGGCGAACACCGGGGAGCTGTTTTTT.

V is TRBV10-2 and J is TRBJ2-7; 12 nucleotides match TRBD1. V was pared by 3 bases and J by 5 bases, with 11 bases of the junction left unmatched. The CDR3 spans 17 residues. Germline V gives CDR1 WSHSY, CDR2 SAAADI. The CDR3 nucleotides are TGCGCCAGCAGTGAATTTGGTCCCGGGACAGGGGGCGACGAGCAGTACGTC. Translated: CASSEFGPGTGGDEQYV.

This clone has just a few counts. The chain is built from TRBV3-1 (or the pseudogene TRBV3-2) and TRBJ2-5, with D tentatively TRBD1 (6 bases). The V gene lost 4 bases and the J gene lost 2 bases, with 11 bases spanning the gap. Per germline, CDR1 LGHDT and CDR2 YNNKEL (reference sequence). There are 14 residues in the CDR3. The CDR3 protein is CASSPPGQQETQYF. The CDR3 nucleotides read TGTGCCAGCAGCCCTCCGGGACAACAAGAGACCCAGTACTTC.

The J gene is TRBJ2-7, the V gene TRBV19; no clear D. Trimming pared 10 bases from V and 5 bases from J, leaving 18 bases between. The CDR3 runs 13 residues. Germline V gene lookup returns CDR1 LNHDA and CDR2 SQIVND (reference sequence). This CDR3 reads CATNPLSRNEQYF. CDR3 nucleotide sequence: TGTGCCACGAACCCCCTTTCTCGGAACGAGCAGTACTTC.

V is TRBV6-2 or TRBV6-3 and J is TRBJ2-1; 9 bases agree with TRBD1. The germline V gene encodes CDR1 MNHEY and CDR2 SVGEGT. V lost 6 bases, J lost 2 bases, and 5 bases stayed unmatched. This CDR3 is built from 15 residues. Written as DNA, the CDR3 is TGTGCCAGCAGCATAGGGACAGGGCCCTACAATGAGCAGTTCTTC. This encodes CASSIGTGPYNEQFF.

V is TRBV4-2 and J is TRBJ2-7; 9 bases are shared with TRBD2. J was trimmed by 0 bases and V by 1 base; bases with no gene match: 10. In germline, CDR1 is LGHNA, CDR2 YNFKEQ. This CDR3 region has 18 residues. The chain's CDR3 is CASSQGIGREGFSYEQYF. The DNA for the CDR3 is TGTGCCAGCAGCCAAGGAATCGGGCGGGAGGGATTCTCCTACGAGCAGTACTTC.

In DNA form, the CDR3 reads TGTGCCAGCAGTGAATTCCGGCGGGGCTACACCTTC. It specifies CASSEFRRGYTF. The chain couples TRBV6-1 to TRBJ1-2; D uncertain. CDR3 length equals 12 residues. The ends were cut back, 2 bases at V and 8 bases at J, with 9 bases in the middle. The germline V gene has CDR1 MNHNS and CDR2 SASEGT.

V is TRBV5-4 and J is TRBJ2-1; 9 nucleotides match TRBD2. This CDR3 comprises 16 residues. Germline CDR1 reads SGHNT; CDR2 reads YYREEE (reference sequence). V dropped 2 bases and J dropped 6; count of bases not matched to a gene: 9. CDR3 DNA: TGTGCCAGCAGCTTAGCGGGGGGATACCGAGGCAATGAGCAGTTCTTC. Its protein product is CASSLAGGYRGNEQFF.

V and J are TRBV27 and TRBJ1-2; 8 bases are a match to TRBD1. Germline loops: CDR1 MNHEY, CDR2 SMNVEV (reference sequence). This CDR3 is built from 13 residues. V gave up 5 bases and J gave up 8 bases; unmatched junction bases: 7. In DNA form, the CDR3 reads TGTGCCAGCAGTATCGACAGGGGACAGGGCTACACCTTC. Amino acid sequence: CASSIDRGQGYTF.

The J gene is TRBJ1-1, the V gene TRBV2, with D maybe TRBD1 (5 bases). The V end was cut by 2 bases, the J end by 1 base, with 11 bases between. CDR1 is SNHLY and CDR2 is FYNNEI in the germline V gene. The CDR3 spans 15 residues. The CDR3 loop reads CASSETGHQNTEAFF. CDR3 bases: TGTGCCAGCAGTGAAACCGGACATCAGAACACTGAAGCTTTCTTT.

This clone has a single count. The chain is built from TRBV18 and TRBJ2-7; D remains unclear. The V and J ends lost 4 bases and 7 bases respectively, with 8 bases between them. The CDR3 has 11 amino acids. CDR1 and CDR2 from the germline V gene are KGHSH and LQKENI. The CDR3 region has the DNA TGTGCCAGCTCACTATACACAGAGCAGTACTTC. Translating it yields CASSLYTEQYF.

This chain joins TRBV19 and TRBJ2-7; weak D call: TRBD2 (5 bases). This CDR3 region has 14 residues. Germline V lookup: CDR1 LNHDA, CDR2 SQIVND (reference sequence). The germline V and J ends were trimmed by 10 bases and 2 bases, with 18 bases remaining between them. This CDR3 reads CATKSRVGTYEQYF. The CDR3 bases are TGTGCCACTAAATCGAGGGTGGGCACCTACGAGCAGTACTTC. Variable domain in full (rest from reference TRBV19 and TRBJ2-7): DGGITQSPKYLFRKEGQNVTLSCEQNLNHDAMYWYRQDPGQGLRLIYYSQIVNDFQKGDIAEGYSVSREKKESFPLTVTSAQKNPTAFYLCATKSRVGTYEQYFGPGTRLTVT.

The chain uses TRBV3-1 (or the pseudogene TRBV3-2) and TRBJ1-3; D might be TRBD1 (5 bases). Trimming cost V 1 base and J 0 bases, with 16 bases left between them. In germline, CDR1 is LGHDT, CDR2 YNNKEL (reference sequence). The CDR3 totals 18 residues. The CDR3 region has the DNA TGTGCCAGCAGCCAAGTTACAGGAACGAGGGCCTCTGGAAACACCATATATTTT. It translates to CASSQVTGTRASGNTIYF.

The J gene is TRBJ1-3, the V gene TRBV5-1; TRBD1 agrees at 11 bases. This CDR3 comprises 17 residues. CDR1 and CDR2 from the germline V gene are SGHRS and YFSETQ. The ends lost 0 bases at V and 4 bases at J; junction bases unmatched: 6. This chain's CDR3 is CASSLAGTGGAGNTIYF. DNA for the CDR3: TGCGCCAGCAGCTTGGCTGGGACAGGGGGTGCCGGAAACACCATATATTTT.

This clone appeared a single time. The rearrangement joins TRBV7-2 to TRBJ1-3, with D maybe TRBD1 (5 bases). The V gene's germline CDR1 is SGHTA and CDR2 FQGNSA. V lost 1 base to trimming and J lost 8 bases, with 12 bases between them. The CDR3 totals 14 residues. CDR3 coding DNA: TGTGCCAGCAGCTTAGGTGTTCGGGGCGACACCATATATTTT. It translates to CASSLGVRGDTIYF.